The 10 T cell receptor beta chains listed next were all sequenced from one sample in a study of blood T cell repertoires in COVID-19. Sequenced by immunoSEQ multiplex PCR; TCRdb stores in-frame clones only, minus some. This sample yields 400,000 to 550,000 clones, of which nearly 90% are seen a single time; approximately 2% belongs to the top ten. Sequenced material: PBMCs or T cells enriched from blood (not recorded which). The receptors shown here come from a woman younger than 35 with acute COVID-19.

This clone was observed a single time. The V and J genes are TRBV9 and TRBJ2-1; 10 nucleotides agree with TRBD2. Germline CDR1 and CDR2: SGDLS and YYNGEE. V dropped 3 bases and J dropped 4; count of bases not matched to a gene: 7. The CDR3 runs 16 residues. CDR3 loop: CASSAFSGGTYNEQFF. The CDR3 DNA reads TGTGCCAGCAGCGCATTTAGCGGGGGGACTTACAATGAGCAGTTCTTC.

The chain couples TRBV5-6 to TRBJ2-5; maybe TRBD1 (5 bases). From germline, CDR1 is SGHDT and CDR2 YYEEEE. The CDR3 totals 14 residues. V was trimmed by 0 bases and J by 5 bases, leaving 11 bases between them. As DNA, the CDR3 is TGTGCCAGCAGCTTGGCAGGGCGTCTGGAGACCCAGTACTTC. This codes for CASSLAGRLETQYF.

Here the CDR3 DNA reads TGTGCCAGCTCACCCCTAGCGGGAGGGCTCAGCGAGCAGTACTTC. Protein: CASSPLAGGLSEQYF. The chain uses TRBV18 and TRBJ2-7; 12 bases map to TRBD2. CDR3 size: 15 residues. V lost 3 bases, J lost 6 bases, and 6 bases stayed unmatched. CDR1 and CDR2 (germline): KGHSH, LQKENI.

The chain carries TRBV6-5 and TRBJ1-6, with D maybe TRBD1 (5 bases). The CDR3 consists of 13 residues. Per the germline V gene, CDR1 is MNHEY and CDR2 is SVGAGI. V lost 7 bases and J lost 10, with 14 bases in between. In nucleotides, the CDR3 is TGTGCCAGCAAGAGTTCGGGGGGGTCACCCCTCCACTTT. This encodes CASKSSGGSPLHF.

This chain links TRBV11-2 with TRBJ1-5; D may be TRBD1 (5 bases). Germline CDR1 SGHAT, CDR2 FQNNGV. Trimming left V 1 base short and J 1 base short, with 8 bases between. The CDR3 totals 15 residues. The CDR3 loop is CASSLGRGSNQPQHF. The CDR3 nucleotides are TGTGCCAGCAGCTTAGGGCGGGGGAGCAATCAGCCCCAGCATTTT.

V is TRBV19 and J is TRBJ1-2; D gene ambiguous. Germline assignment: CDR1 LNHDA and CDR2 SQIVND (reference sequence). Trimming cost V 2 bases and J 6 bases, with 4 bases left between them. The CDR3 consists of 11 residues. The CDR3 DNA reads as TGTGCCAGTAGTATATCAGATGGCTACACCTTC. Amino acid sequence: CASSISDGYTF.

This rearrangement joins TRBV5-1 to TRBJ2-5; tentative D call: TRBD2 (6 bases). This CDR3 has 14 residues. Trimming removed 4 bases at V and 2 bases at J, with 12 bases between. Germline CDR1 SGHRS, CDR2 YFSETQ. The CDR3 DNA reads as TGCGCCAGCAGCGTTGGGACTCGACAAGAGACCCAGTACTTC. The encoded protein is CASSVGTRQETQYF.

In regard to this clone: A much larger clone is a single base away; this may be a read error. The J gene is TRBJ2-2, the V gene TRBV14; no clear D. The CDR3 is 13 amino acids. V was clipped by 3 bases and J by 2 bases, with 4 bases between them. Germline V lookup: CDR1 SGHDN, CDR2 FVKESK. For the CDR3, the DNA is TGTGCCAGCAGCCATCTAAACACCGGGGAGCTGTTTTTT. Protein product: CASSHLNTGELFF.

The chain has TRBV15 and TRBJ1-4; 7 nucleotides line up with TRBD1. Trimming took 4 bases from V and 7 from J; bases not matched to a gene: 9. CDR1 is LNHNV, CDR2 YYDKDF, per germline (reference sequence). The CDR3 runs to 15 residues. This CDR3 is CATSTEQGSGEKLFF. CDR3 DNA: TGTGCCACCAGCACCGAACAGGGGTCTGGTGAAAAACTGTTTTTT.

The chain employs TRBV6-2 or TRBV6-3 and TRBJ1-5; no clear D. With 5 bases removed from V and 1 base from J, the gap between germline ends came to 9 bases. Germline assignment: CDR1 MNHEY and CDR2 SVGEGT. CDR3 size: 14 residues. The chain's CDR3 is CASSGWQSNQPQHF. The CDR3 DNA is TGTGCCAGCAGTGGTTGGCAGAGCAATCAGCCCCAGCATTTT.